This T cell receptor (beta chain) is from a study of cytomegalovirus exposure and HLA in healthy donors. Study-wide results and caveats: A later analysis showed that HLA-associated TCR beta chains had undergone more clonal expansion than equally common others. Per a later analysis, about 17,000 TCR beta sequences showed association with HLA alleles at 0.05 false discovery rate. Reports described diagnosis of cytomegalovirus status by the classifier as highly specific and sensitive. Several of the most significant clusters appeared, in a later analysis, to be linked to common viral pathogens.

Comments on this clone: Its antigen is not identified.

A multiplex PCR was run with 60 Vbeta primers and 13 Jbeta primers. Repertoires were generated with immunoSEQ multiplex PCR, while TCRdb's copy carries only in-frame clones and drops some. The sample lists some 120,000 clones, 73% seen once, with around 3.7% in the top ten. The clonotype comes from a middle-aged woman in good health and CMV-seronegative. The sample was PBMCs.

DNA of the CDR3: TGTGCCAGCAGCTTAGGGGGGGAGGGCCTGAGCAATGAGCAGTTCTTC. This encodes CASSLGGEGLSNEQFF. This chain joins TRBV7-9 and TRBJ2-1, with TRBD2 matching over 7 bases. Germline assignment: CDR1 SEHNR and CDR2 FQNEAQ (reference sequence). The CDR3 sequence is 16 residues long. Trimming took 1 base from V and 6 from J; bases not matched to a gene: 9.